The T cell receptor beta chain under discussion was sequenced for a study of CD8+CD57+ T cells in acquired aplastic anemia. Genomic DNA served as template for TCR beta VDJ and CDR3 profiling. MiXCR was run by TCRdb on the reads, yielding one entry per CDR3 protein. The table records 250,000 to 350,000 distinct CDR3 sequences, around 60% of them present only once. Points from the study as a whole: Patients versus controls showed no significant CD8+ Simpson's diversity difference.

The junction had 7 bases not matched to a gene; V was cut back by 6 bases and J by 2 bases. The CDR3 totals 15 residues. Per germline, CDR1 SGHAT and CDR2 FQDESV (reference sequence). A note on this clonotype: What it binds is unknown.

This chain joins TRBV11-1 and TRBJ1-2; the match to TRBD1 covers 9 bases. Sequenced material: sorted CD4+, CD8+, or CD8+CD57+ T cells (not recorded which) from PBMCs. This receptor was obtained from a human donor with severe aplastic anemia or a healthy control (not recorded which). The CDR3 is CASSAGTGNNYGYTF. DNA for the CDR3: TGTGCCAGCAGTGCCGGGACAGGGAACAACTATGGCTACACCTTC.